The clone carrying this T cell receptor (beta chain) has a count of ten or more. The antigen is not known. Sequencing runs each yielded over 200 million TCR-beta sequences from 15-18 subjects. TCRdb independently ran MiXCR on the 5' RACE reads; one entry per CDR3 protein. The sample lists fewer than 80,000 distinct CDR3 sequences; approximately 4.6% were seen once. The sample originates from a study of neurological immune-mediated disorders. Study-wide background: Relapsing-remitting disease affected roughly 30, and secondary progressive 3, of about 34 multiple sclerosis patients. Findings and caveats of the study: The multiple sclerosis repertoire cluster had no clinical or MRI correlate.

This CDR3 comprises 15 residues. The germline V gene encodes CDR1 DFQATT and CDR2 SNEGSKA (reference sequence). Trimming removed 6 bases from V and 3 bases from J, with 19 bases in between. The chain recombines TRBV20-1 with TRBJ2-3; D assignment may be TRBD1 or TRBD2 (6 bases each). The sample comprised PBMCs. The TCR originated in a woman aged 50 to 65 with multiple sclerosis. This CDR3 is CSAGLKGGSTDTQYF. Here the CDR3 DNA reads TGCAGTGCGGGTCTAAAGGGGGGCTCTACAGATACGCAGTATTTT.